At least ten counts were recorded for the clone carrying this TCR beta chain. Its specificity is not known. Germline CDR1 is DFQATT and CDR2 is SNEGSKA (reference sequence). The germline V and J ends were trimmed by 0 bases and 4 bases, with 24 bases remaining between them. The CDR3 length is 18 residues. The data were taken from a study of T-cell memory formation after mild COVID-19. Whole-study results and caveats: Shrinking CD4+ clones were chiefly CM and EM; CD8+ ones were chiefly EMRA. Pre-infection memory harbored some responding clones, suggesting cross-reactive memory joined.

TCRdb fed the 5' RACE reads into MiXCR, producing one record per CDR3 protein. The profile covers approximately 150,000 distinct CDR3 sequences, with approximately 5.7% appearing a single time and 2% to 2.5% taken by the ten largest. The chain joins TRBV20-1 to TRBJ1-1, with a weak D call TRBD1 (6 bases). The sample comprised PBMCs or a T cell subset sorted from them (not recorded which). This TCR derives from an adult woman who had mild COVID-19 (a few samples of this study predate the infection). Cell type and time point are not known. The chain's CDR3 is CSARDRGDIRGSGTEAFF. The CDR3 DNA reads TGCAGTGCTAGAGATCGCGGGGACATCCGAGGGTCGGGCACTGAAGCTTTCTTT.